Each of the 19 T cell receptor beta chains below was sequenced from the same sample in a study of T cell changes during pregnancy in multiple sclerosis. Produced via immunoSEQ multiplex PCR; TCRdb's table is partial and in-frame only. This sample has fewer than 60,000 clones; 92% occur once, and the top ten carry 0.39%. The sequences come from CD4+ T cells from peripheral blood mononuclear cells, collected after pregnancy. These receptors were taken from a female donor with multiple sclerosis, enrolled in a pregnancy study.

The rearrangement uses TRBV5-1 and TRBJ2-3; perhaps TRBD2 as D (7 bases). The V end was cut by 4 bases, the J end by 5 bases, with 17 bases between. The germline gives CDR1 SGHRS, CDR2 YFSETQ. There are 15 residues in the CDR3. CDR3 in DNA: TGCGCCAGCAGCAGCTTAGGGGGGGGGATAGATACGCAGTATTTT. Translating it yields CASSSLGGGIDTQYF.

This chain connects TRBV6-1 to TRBJ2-5, with TRBD2 matching over 9 bases. The CDR3 runs to 14 residues. Germline CDR1 is MNHNS and CDR2 is SASEGT. Trimming removed 8 bases from V and 4 bases from J; junction bases left unmatched: 8. DNA for the CDR3: TGTGCCAGCTGCAGTAGCGGGAGAGGAGAGACCCAGTACTTC. Its protein is CASCSSGRGETQYF.

The gene calls are TRBV27 and TRBJ2-1; TRBD2 matches at 9 bases. Germline assignment: CDR1 MNHEY and CDR2 SMNVEV (reference sequence). The CDR3 totals 16 residues. The junction had 6 bases not matched to a gene; V was cut back by 1 base and J by 5 bases. In DNA, the CDR3 is TGTGCCAGCAGTTTATTTCGGACTAGCGTTAACAATGAGCAGTTCTTC. Translation gives CASSLFRTSVNNEQFF.

J is TRBJ2-1 and V is TRBV6-1; 7 nucleotides match TRBD2. CDR3 length: 15 residues. The germline V gene encodes CDR1 MNHNS and CDR2 SASEGT. V lost 5 bases, J lost 2 bases, and 6 bases stayed unmatched. CDR3 in amino acids: CASSRVAGAYNEQFF. In DNA form, the CDR3 reads TGTGCCAGCAGTAGAGTAGCGGGCGCCTACAATGAGCAGTTCTTC.

V is TRBV7-9 and J is TRBJ2-1; 9 bases match TRBD2. This CDR3 is 16 amino acids long. V lost 3 bases and J lost 6; bases outside the gene matches: 9. The germline CDR1 and CDR2 sequences are SEHNR and FQNEAQ (reference sequence). For the CDR3, the DNA is TGTGCCAGCAGCTTTGTTCCGGGACTAGCCGGCAATGAGCAGTTCTTC. Encoded protein: CASSFVPGLAGNEQFF. The complete variable domain, with remaining parts taken from reference TRBV7-9 and TRBJ2-1, reads DTGVSQNPRHKITKRGQNVTFRCDPISEHNRLYWYRQTLGQGPEFLTYFQNEAQLEKSRLLSDRFSAERPKGSFSTLEIQRTEQGDSAMYLCASSFVPGLAGNEQFFGPGTRLTVL.

The chain combines TRBV5-1 with TRBJ1-2; TRBD1 matches 12 bases. Germline-derived CDR1 and CDR2 are SGHRS and YFSETQ. The CDR3 sequence is 16 residues long. Trimming cost V 4 bases and J 4 bases; bases outside gene matches: 8. The CDR3 coding sequence is TGCGCCAGCAGCGCTTCCCGGGACAGGGGGCCCTATGGCTACACCTTC. Translated, it gives CASSASRDRGPYGYTF.

The chain employs TRBV27 and TRBJ2-1; 7 bases match TRBD1. V dropped 5 bases and J dropped 0; count of bases not matched to a gene: 7. Germline CDR1 is MNHEY and CDR2 is SMNVEV (reference sequence). This CDR3 region has 16 residues. The CDR3 loop reads CASSPSRGSSYNEQFF. The DNA of the CDR3 is TGTGCCAGCAGTCCCTCCAGGGGGAGCTCCTACAATGAGCAGTTCTTC.

With regard to this clone: One end of the junction fails to match germline, which may point to a read error. V is TRBV4-3 and J is TRBJ2-7; 12 bases are a match to TRBD2. This CDR3 has 16 amino acids. Germline CDR1 is LGHNA and CDR2 is YSLEER. This CDR3 reads CASSQQRLAGVYGQYF. CDR3 nucleotide sequence: TGCGCCAGCAGCCAACAACGACTAGCGGGAGTTTACGGGCAGTACTTC.

This chain links TRBV4-2 with TRBJ2-7; a weak D match, TRBD2 (6 bases). The CDR3 consists of 13 residues. CDR1 is LGHNA, CDR2 YNFKEQ, per germline. Trimming took off 0 bases at V and 6 bases at J, with 9 bases between the two ends. The CDR3: CASSQETRSEQYF. For the CDR3, the DNA is TGTGCCAGCAGCCAAGAGACTAGGTCCGAGCAGTACTTC.

This chain links TRBV7-3 with TRBJ2-1; 13 nucleotides line up with TRBD2. Per the germline V gene, CDR1 is SGHTA and CDR2 is FQGTGA. CDR3 length: 17 residues. J gave up 5 bases and V 4 bases, and 8 bases lay outside the gene matches. The CDR3 sequence: CASSSTPTSGRDNEQFF. CDR3 DNA sequence: TGTGCCAGCAGCTCCACCCCCACTAGCGGGAGGGACAATGAGCAGTTCTTC.

The chain links TRBV5-1 to TRBJ1-3, with D maybe TRBD1 (5 bases). Germline values: CDR1 SGHRS, CDR2 YFSETQ. This CDR3 has 15 residues. With 2 bases removed from V and 0 bases from J, the gap between germline ends came to 9 bases. Written as DNA, the CDR3 is TGCGCCAGCAGCTTTGGGGCCAACTCTGGAAACACCATATATTTT. This gives the protein CASSFGANSGNTIYF.

The chain uses TRBV2 and TRBJ1-3; a weak D match, TRBD1 (5 bases). V was cut by 0 bases and J by 4 bases, with 10 bases left in between. This CDR3 has 15 residues. The germline V gene has CDR1 SNHLY and CDR2 FYNNEI. The DNA for the CDR3 is TGTGCCAGCAGTGAAGCCTCAGGGTACGGAAACACCATATATTTT. As protein: CASSEASGYGNTIYF.

This chain connects TRBV7-2 to TRBJ2-5; D might be TRBD1 (5 bases). In germline, CDR1 is SGHTA, CDR2 FQGNSA. V dropped 1 base and J dropped 5 bases, with 17 bases sitting between them. The CDR3 runs 16 residues. CDR3 nucleotide sequence: TGTGCCAGCAGCTTAGTTTCTTTGGTGCAGGGCGAGACCCAGTACTTC. Translation gives CASSLVSLVQGETQYF.

The V gene is TRBV5-1, the J gene TRBJ2-7, with TRBD1 matching 7 bases. The junction had 6 bases not matched to a gene; V was cut back by 4 bases and J by 2 bases. The germline V gene encodes CDR1 SGHRS and CDR2 YFSETQ. There are 14 residues in the CDR3. Here the CDR3 reads CASSRGTDTYEQYF. CDR3 sequence (DNA): TGCGCCAGCAGCCGTGGGACAGATACCTACGAGCAGTACTTC.

The chain carries TRBV10-3 and TRBJ2-7; D uncertain. The CDR3 spans 13 residues. CDR1 and CDR2 (germline): ENHRY, SYGVKD. V lost 3 bases, J lost 3 bases, and 9 bases lay in between. CDR3 region: CAISETGYYEQYF. DNA for the CDR3: TGTGCCATCAGTGAAACTGGTTACTACGAGCAGTACTTC.

This CDR3 is CAWSVRGLAGNTGELFF. The CDR3 nucleotides are TGTGCCTGGAGTGTAAGGGGACTAGCGGGGAACACCGGGGAGCTGTTTTTT. The chain recombines TRBV30 with TRBJ2-2; TRBD2 matches 12 bases. The CDR3 sequence is 17 residues long. Germline CDR1 reads GTSNPN; CDR2 reads SVGIG (reference sequence). V was clipped by 0 bases and J by 1 base; unmatched bases: 3.

The V and J genes are TRBV6-1 and TRBJ2-5; 8 bases map to TRBD2. The CDR3 has 14 residues. V gave up 4 bases and J gave up 3 bases; unmatched junction bases: 4. Germline-derived CDR1 and CDR2 are MNHNS and SASEGT. The CDR3 nucleotides are TGTGCCAGCAGTGCCCGTAGCGGGAAAGAGACCCAGTACTTC. Translation: CASSARSGKETQYF.

The V call is TRBV28, the J call TRBJ2-2; D is unclear. The length of the CDR3 is 15 residues. Per the germline V gene, CDR1 is MDHEN and CDR2 is SYDVKM. Trimming removed 3 bases from V and 3 bases from J, with 11 bases in between. The DNA of the CDR3 is TGTGCCAGCAGTTTTCTGGCCGGAGACACCGGGGAGCTGTTTTTT. Its protein is CASSFLAGDTGELFF.

V and J are TRBV7-8 and TRBJ2-7; 14 bases are shared with TRBD2. V lost 3 bases and J lost 2; bases outside the gene matches: 6. Germline V gives CDR1 SGHVS, CDR2 FQNEAQ. The CDR3 runs 17 residues. The CDR3 bases are TGTGCCAGCAGCTTGGGACTAGCGGGGGTCGCGGCCTACGAGCAGTACTTC. Its translation: CASSLGLAGVAAYEQYF.